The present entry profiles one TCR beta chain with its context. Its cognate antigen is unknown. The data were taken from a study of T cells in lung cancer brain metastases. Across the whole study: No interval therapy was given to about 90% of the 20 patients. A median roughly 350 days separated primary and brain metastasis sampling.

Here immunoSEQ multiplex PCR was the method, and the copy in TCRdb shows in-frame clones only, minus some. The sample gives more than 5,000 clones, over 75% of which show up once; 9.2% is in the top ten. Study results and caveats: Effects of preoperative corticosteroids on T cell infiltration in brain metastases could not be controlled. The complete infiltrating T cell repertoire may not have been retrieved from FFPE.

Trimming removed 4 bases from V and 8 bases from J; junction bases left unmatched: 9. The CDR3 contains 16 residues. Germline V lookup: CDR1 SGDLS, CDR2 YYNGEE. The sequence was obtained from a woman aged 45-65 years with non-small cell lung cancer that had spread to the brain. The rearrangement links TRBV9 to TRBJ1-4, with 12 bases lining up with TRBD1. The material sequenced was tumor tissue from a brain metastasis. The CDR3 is CASSSGTGGQEEKLFF. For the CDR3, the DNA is TGTGCCAGCAGCTCCGGGACAGGGGGCCAGGAAGAAAAACTGTTTTTT.